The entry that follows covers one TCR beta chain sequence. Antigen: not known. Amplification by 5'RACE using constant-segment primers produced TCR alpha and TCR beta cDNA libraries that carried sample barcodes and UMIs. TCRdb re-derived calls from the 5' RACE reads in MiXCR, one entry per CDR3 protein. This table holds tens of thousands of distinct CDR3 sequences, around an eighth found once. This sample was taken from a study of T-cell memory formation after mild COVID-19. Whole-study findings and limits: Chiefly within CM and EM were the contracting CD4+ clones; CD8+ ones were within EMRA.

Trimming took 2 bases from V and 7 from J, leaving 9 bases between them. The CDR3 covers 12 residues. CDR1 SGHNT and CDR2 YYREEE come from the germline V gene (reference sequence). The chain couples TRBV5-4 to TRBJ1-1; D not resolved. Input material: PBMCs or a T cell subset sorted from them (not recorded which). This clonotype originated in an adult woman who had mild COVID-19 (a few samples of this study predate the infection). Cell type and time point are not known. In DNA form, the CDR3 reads TGTGCCAGCAGCTTCGGAGGTTTTGAAGCTTTCTTT. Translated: CASSFGGFEAFF.